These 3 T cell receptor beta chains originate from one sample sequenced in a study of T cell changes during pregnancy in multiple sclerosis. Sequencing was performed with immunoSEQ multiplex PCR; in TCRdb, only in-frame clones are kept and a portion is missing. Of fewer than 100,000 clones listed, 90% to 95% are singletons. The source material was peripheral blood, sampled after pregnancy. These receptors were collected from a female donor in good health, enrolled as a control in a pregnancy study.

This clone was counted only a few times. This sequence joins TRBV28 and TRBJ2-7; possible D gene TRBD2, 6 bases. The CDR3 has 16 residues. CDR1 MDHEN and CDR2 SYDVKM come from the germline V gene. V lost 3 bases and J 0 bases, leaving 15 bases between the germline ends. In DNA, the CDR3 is TGTGCCAGCAGTTTGCCGGCGGGACGGAGCTCCTACGAGCAGTACTTC. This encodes CASSLPAGRSSYEQYF.

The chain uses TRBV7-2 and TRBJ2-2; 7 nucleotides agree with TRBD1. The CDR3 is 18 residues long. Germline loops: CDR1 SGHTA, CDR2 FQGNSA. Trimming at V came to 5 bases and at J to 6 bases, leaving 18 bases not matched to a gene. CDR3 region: CASSRPGTGTDNSGELFF. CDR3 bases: TGTGCCAGCAGCCGACCGGGGACCGGGACAGATAATTCCGGGGAGCTGTTTTTT.

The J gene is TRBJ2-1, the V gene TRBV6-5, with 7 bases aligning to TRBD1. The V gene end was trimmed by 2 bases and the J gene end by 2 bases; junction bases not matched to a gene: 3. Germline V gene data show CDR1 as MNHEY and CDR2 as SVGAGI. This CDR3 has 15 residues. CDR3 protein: CASSYTGAAYNEQFF. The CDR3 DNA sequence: TGTGCCAGCAGTTACACAGGGGCCGCCTACAATGAGCAGTTCTTC.